The sequence of this T cell receptor (beta chain) was determined in a study of OX40 agonist ivuxolimab in advanced cancers. J was trimmed by 0 bases and V by 3 bases; bases with no gene match: 7. The germline CDR1 and CDR2 sequences are SGHNT and YYREEE (reference sequence). The CDR3 has 16 residues. The protocol was immunoSEQ multiplex PCR, while the TCRdb copy is restricted to in-frame clones and leaves out a portion. The table includes some 70,000 clones, around 86% detected once. The source was CD4+ or CD8+ T cells sorted from blood, collected in a trial of the OX40 agonist ivuxolimab. The sequence was collected from an adult with an advanced solid tumor such as melanoma, head and neck, liver or kidney cancer. J is TRBJ2-3 and V is TRBV5-4; 7 bases match TRBD2. Here the CDR3 DNA reads TGTGCCAGCAGCTCTCTGGGGCGGGGGAGCACAGATACGCAGTATTTT. Translation: CASSSLGRGSTDTQYF.